Listed here is a single T cell receptor beta chain. cDNA libraries for TCR beta contained unique molecular identifiers. TCRdb reprocessed the PCR reads via MiXCR and lists one record per CDR3 protein. The sample includes 650,000 to 850,000 distinct CDR3 sequences, roughly 58% of them seen just once. The sample belongs to a study of post-analysis software for immune sequencing data. This sequence originates from a girl aged 5-17 years with multiple sclerosis. What was sequenced was blood.

Here the CDR3 reads CAIRASSGRAITGELFF. CDR3 nucleotides: TGTGCCATCAGGGCCAGCAGCGGGAGAGCCATCACCGGGGAGCTGTTTTTT. This chain uses TRBV10-3 with TRBJ2-2, with 8 bases fitting TRBD2. The CDR3 contains 17 residues. Germline V gene lookup returns CDR1 ENHRY and CDR2 SYGVKD. Trimming at V came to 6 bases and at J to 4 bases, leaving 13 bases not matched to a gene.